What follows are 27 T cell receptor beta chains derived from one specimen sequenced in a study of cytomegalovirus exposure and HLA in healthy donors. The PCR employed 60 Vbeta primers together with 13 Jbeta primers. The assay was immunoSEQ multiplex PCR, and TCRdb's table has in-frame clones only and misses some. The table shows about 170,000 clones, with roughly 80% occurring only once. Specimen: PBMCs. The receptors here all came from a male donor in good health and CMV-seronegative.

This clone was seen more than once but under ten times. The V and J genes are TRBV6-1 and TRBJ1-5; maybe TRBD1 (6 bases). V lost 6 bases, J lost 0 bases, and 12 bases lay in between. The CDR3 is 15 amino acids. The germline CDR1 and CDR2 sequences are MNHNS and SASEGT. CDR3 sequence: CASRPQGPSNQPQHF. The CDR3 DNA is TGTGCCAGCAGACCCCAGGGGCCTAGCAATCAGCCCCAGCATTTT.

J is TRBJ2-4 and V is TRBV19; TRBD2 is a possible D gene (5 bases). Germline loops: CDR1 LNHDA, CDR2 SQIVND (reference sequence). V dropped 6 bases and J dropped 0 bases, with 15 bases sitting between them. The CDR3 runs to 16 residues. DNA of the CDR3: TGTGCCAGTAGCCCCCACGGACTGCTAGCCAAAAACATTCAGTACTTC. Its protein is CASSPHGLLAKNIQYF.

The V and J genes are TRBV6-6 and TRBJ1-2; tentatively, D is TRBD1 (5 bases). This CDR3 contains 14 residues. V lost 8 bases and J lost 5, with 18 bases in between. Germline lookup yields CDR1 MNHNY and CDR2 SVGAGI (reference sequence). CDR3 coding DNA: TGTGCCAGCGGGGCGGTGGGGCCGTATTATGGCTACACCTTC. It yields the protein CASGAVGPYYGYTF.

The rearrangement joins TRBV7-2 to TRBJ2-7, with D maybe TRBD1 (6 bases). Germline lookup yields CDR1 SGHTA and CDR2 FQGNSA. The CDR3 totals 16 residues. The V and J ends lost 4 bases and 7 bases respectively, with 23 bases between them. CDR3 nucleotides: TGTGCCAGCAGCTCAGACAGGCGTACCCTTTGGGGAGAGCAGTACTTC. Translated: CASSSDRRTLWGEQYF.

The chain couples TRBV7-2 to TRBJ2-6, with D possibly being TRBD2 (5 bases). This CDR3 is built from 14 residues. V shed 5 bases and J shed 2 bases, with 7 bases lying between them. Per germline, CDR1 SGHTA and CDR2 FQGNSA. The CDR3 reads CASSPRAGANVLTF. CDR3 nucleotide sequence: TGTGCCAGCAGCCCGCGGGCTGGGGCCAACGTCCTGACTTTC.

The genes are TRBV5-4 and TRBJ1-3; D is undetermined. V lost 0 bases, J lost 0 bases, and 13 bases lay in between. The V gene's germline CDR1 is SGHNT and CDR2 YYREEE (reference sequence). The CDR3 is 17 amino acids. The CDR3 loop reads CASSLGVGTSSGNTIYF. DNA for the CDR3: TGTGCCAGCAGCTTGGGAGTCGGCACTAGCTCTGGAAACACCATATATTTT.

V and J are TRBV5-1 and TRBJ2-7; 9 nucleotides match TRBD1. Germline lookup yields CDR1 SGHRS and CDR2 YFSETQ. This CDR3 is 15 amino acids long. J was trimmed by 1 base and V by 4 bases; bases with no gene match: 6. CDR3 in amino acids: CASSGGTGWSYEQYF. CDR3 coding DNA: TGCGCCAGCAGCGGCGGGACAGGGTGGTCCTACGAGCAGTACTTC.

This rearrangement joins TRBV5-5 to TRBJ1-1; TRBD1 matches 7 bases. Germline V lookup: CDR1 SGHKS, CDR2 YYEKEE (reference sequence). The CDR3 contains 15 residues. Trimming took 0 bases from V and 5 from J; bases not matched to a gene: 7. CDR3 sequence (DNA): TGTGCCAGCAGCTTGGTTTCAGGGGGAGGTACTGAAGCTTTCTTT. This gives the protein CASSLVSGGGTEAFF.

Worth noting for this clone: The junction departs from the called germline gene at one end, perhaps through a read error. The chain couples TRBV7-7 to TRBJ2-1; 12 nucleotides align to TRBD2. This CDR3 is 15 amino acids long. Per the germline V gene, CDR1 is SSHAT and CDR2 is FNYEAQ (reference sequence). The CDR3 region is CASSPLAGGYNEQFF. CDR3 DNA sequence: TGTGCTAGCAGCCCACTAGCGGGGGGTTACAATGAGCAGTTCTTC.

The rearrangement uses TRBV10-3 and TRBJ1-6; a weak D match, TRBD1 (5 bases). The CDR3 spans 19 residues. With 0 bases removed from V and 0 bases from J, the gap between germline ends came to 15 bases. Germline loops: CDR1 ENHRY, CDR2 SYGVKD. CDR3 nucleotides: TGTGCCATCAGTGAGTCGGCCCAGGGTCCCAGCTCCTATAATTCACCCCTCCACTTT. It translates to CAISESAQGPSSYNSPLHF.

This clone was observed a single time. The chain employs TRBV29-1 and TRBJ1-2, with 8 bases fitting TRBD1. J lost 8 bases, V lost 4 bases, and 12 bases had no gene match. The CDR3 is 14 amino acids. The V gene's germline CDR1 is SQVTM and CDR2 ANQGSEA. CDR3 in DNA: TGCAGCGTTGTCTCCCAGACAGGGGTGTCGGGCTACACCTTC. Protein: CSVVSQTGVSGYTF.

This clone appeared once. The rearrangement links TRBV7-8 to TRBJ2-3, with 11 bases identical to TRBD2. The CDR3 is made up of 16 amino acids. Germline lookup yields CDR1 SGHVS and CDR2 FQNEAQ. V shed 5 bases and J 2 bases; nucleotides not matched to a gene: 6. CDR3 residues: CASSHSSGGFTDTQYF. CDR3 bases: TGTGCCAGCAGCCACTCTAGCGGGGGGTTCACAGATACGCAGTATTTT.

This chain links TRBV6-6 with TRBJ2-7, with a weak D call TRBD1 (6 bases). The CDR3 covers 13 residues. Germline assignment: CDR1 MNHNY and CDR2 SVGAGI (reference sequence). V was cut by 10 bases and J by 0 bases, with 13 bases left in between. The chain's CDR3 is CATLGDTSYEQYF. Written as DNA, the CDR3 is TGTGCCACCTTAGGGGACACCTCCTACGAGCAGTACTTC.

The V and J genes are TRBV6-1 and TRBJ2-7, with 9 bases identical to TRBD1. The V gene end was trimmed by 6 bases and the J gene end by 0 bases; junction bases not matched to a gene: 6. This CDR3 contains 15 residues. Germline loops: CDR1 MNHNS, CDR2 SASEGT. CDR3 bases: TGTGCCAGCAGCCTAGGACAGGGGCACTCCTACGAGCAGTACTTC. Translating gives CASSLGQGHSYEQYF.

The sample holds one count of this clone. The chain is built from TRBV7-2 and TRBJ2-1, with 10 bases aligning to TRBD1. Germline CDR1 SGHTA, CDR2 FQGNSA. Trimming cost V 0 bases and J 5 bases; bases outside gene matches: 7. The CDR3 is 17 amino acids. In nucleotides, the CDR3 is TGTGCCAGCAGCTTAGCCTCGACAGGGGGCGCCCACAATGAGCAGTTCTTC. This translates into CASSLASTGGAHNEQFF.

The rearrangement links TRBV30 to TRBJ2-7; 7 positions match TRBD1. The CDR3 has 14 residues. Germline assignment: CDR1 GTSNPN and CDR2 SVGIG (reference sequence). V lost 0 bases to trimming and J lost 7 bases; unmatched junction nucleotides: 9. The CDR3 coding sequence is TGTGCCTGGAGTGTAGGGGACAGCTGGGGAGAGCAGTACTTC. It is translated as CAWSVGDSWGEQYF.

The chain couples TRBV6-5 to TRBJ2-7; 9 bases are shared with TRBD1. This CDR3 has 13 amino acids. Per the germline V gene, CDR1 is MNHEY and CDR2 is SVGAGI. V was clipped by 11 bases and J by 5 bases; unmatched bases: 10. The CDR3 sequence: CAVGTGSWNEQYF. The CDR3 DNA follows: TGTGCCGTCGGGACAGGGAGTTGGAACGAGCAGTACTTC.

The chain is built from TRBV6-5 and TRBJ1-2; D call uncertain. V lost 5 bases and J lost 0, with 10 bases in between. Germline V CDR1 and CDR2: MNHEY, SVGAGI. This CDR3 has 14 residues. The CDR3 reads CASSEYVANYGYTF. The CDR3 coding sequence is TGTGCCAGCAGTGAATATGTAGCTAACTATGGCTACACCTTC.

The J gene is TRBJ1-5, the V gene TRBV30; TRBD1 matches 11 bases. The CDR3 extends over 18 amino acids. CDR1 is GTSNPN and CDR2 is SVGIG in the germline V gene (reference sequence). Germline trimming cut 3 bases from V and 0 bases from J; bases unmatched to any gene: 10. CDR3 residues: CAWSAGDRGFYSNQPQHF. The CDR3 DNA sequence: TGTGCCTGGAGCGCGGGGGACAGGGGGTTTTATAGCAATCAGCCCCAGCATTTT.

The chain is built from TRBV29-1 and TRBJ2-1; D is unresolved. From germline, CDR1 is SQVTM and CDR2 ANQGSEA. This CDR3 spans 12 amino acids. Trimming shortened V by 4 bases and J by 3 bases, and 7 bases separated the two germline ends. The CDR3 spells CSVGNSYNEQFF. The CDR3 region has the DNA TGCAGCGTTGGTAACAGCTACAATGAGCAGTTCTTC.

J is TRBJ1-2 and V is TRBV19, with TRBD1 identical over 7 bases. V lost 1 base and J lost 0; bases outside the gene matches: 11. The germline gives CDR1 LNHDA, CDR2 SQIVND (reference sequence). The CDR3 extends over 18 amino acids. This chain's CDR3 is CASSIVGTEDIANYGYTF. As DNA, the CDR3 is TGTGCCAGTAGTATAGTCGGGACAGAGGATATCGCTAACTATGGCTACACCTTC.

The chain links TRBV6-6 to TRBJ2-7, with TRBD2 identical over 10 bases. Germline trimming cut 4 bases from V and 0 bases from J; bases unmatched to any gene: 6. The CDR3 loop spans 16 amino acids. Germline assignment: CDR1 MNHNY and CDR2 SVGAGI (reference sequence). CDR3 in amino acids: CASSFTSGESSYEQYF. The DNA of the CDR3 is TGTGCCAGCAGTTTTACTAGCGGGGAGAGCTCCTACGAGCAGTACTTC.

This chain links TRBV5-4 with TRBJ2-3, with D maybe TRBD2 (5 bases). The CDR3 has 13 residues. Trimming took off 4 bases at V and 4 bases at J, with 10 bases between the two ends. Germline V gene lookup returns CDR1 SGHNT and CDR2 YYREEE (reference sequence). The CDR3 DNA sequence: TGTGCCAGCAGCCTAACAGCGGCAGATACGCAGTATTTT. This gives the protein CASSLTAADTQYF.

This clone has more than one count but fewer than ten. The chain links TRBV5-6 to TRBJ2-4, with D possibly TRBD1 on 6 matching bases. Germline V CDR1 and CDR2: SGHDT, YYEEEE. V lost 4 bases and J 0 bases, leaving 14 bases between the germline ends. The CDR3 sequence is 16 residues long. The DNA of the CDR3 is TGTGCCAGCAGCACGGACAGCGCTTTAGCCAAAAACATTCAGTACTTC. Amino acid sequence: CASSTDSALAKNIQYF.

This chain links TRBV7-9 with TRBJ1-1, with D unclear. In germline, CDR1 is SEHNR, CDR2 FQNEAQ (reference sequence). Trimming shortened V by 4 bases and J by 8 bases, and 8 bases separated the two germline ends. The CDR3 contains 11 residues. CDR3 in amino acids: CASSSSLEAFF. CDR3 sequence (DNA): TGTGCCAGCAGCTCTTCCTTGGAAGCTTTCTTT.

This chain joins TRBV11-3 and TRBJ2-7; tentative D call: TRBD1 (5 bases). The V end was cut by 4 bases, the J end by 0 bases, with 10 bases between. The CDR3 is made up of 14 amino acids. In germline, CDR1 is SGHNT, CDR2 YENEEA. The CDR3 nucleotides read TGTGCCAGCAGCTCAGGGTACGGCTCCTACGAGCAGTACTTC. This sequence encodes CASSSGYGSYEQYF.

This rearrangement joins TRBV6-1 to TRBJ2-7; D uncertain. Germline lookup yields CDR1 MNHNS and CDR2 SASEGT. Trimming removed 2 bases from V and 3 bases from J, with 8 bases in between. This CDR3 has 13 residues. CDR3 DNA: TGTGCCAGCAGTGAAAACCCTAACTACGAGCAGTACTTC. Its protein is CASSENPNYEQYF.